Listed below are T cell receptor beta chains from one sample, sequenced in a study of technical replicates of blood from a handful of donors. Here immunoSEQ multiplex PCR was the method, and the copy in TCRdb shows in-frame clones only, minus some. The sample consists of about 74,000 clones, 95% of them appearing once. What was sequenced was T cells isolated from PBMCs. The receptors come from a human donor in good health. The CDR3 runs from the conserved cysteine through the conserved F or W. Each record gives: CDR3 length, V gene, CDR3 protein.

len: 14; v_gene: TRBV2; CDR3aa: CASSDGQPNQPQHF
len: 17; v_gene: TRBV5-1; CDR3aa: CASSLGTSGMAYNEQFF
len: 13; v_gene: TRBV4-1; CDR3aa: CASSQLTQNIQYF
len: 16; v_gene: TRBV6-5; CDR3aa: CASSYSAGVLTDTQYF
len: 15; v_gene: TRBV6-1; CDR3aa: CASSKTLAGDYEQYF
len: 16; v_gene: TRBV6-4; CDR3aa: CASSDIWTRTADTQYF
len: 13; v_gene: TRBV5-1; CDR3aa: CASRQGGNTEAFF
len: 12; v_gene: TRBV11-3; CDR3aa: CASAPGRRAQYF
len: 15; v_gene: TRBV4-2; CDR3aa: CASSPQTYSNQPQHF
len: 12; v_gene: TRBV13; CDR3aa: CASSQESYEQYF
len: 17; v_gene: TRBV15; CDR3aa: CATSRDWVRTANTEAFF
len: 12; v_gene: TRBV5-6; CDR3aa: CASSTVNTEAFF
len: 16; v_gene: TRBV4-1; CDR3aa: CASSHVGGADTDTQYF
len: 15; v_gene: TRBV4-1; CDR3aa: CASSHDGQGNQPQHF
len: 16; v_gene: TRBV10-3; CDR3aa: CAISGGQDSPGNTIYF
len: 14; v_gene: TRBV7-2; CDR3aa: CASSRGQERYGYTF
len: 18; v_gene: TRBV4-1; CDR3aa: CASSQGMVGVSGNQPQHF
len: 12; v_gene: TRBV30; CDR3aa: CAWSQTMAEQYF
len: 15; v_gene: TRBV6-5; CDR3aa: CASSRDSGGFYGYTF
len: 16; v_gene: TRBV28; CDR3aa: CASSLGGAGRGTEAFF
len: 14; v_gene: TRBV28; CDR3aa: CASSSPGHVYEQYF
len: 13; v_gene: TRBV10-1; CDR3aa: CASSVGGYNEQFF
len: 15; v_gene: TRBV4-2; CDR3aa: CASSQEGWEHHEQFF
len: 15; v_gene: TRBV27; CDR3aa: CASSLSGLAEYEQYF
len: 13; v_gene: TRBV9; CDR3aa: CASSMGGGPEAFF
len: 13; v_gene: TRBV2; CDR3aa: CASSEGGGYGYTF
len: 14; v_gene: TRBV7-2; CDR3aa: CASSLGTSPREQYF
len: 16; v_gene: TRBV18; CDR3aa: CASSPNGGLSSYEQYF
len: 14; v_gene: TRBV7-3; CDR3aa: CASSLMGGVGEQYF
len: 13; v_gene: TRBV12-5; CDR3aa: CASGDRRTTEAFF
len: 14; v_gene: TRBV5-1; CDR3aa: CASNPGLAPNEQFF
len: 13; v_gene: TRBV7-9; CDR3aa: CATYSGGSWGYTF
len: 14; v_gene: TRBV5-4; CDR3aa: CASSRSGGYTEAFF
len: 16; v_gene: TRBV6-5; CDR3aa: CASSYSVAWTNEKLFF
len: 14; v_gene: TRBV25-1; CDR3aa: CASSEFWAGDLLHF
len: 10; v_gene: TRBV7-9; CDR3aa: CASSLYSAFF
len: 16; v_gene: TRBV14; CDR3aa: CASSQEAGTRVYEQYF